This T cell receptor (beta chain) was captured in a study of shared clonotypes between healthy human individuals. Deep level was the assay's run setting. Several immunoSEQ plates held equal portions of the genomic DNA taken from each subset. Repertoires were generated with immunoSEQ multiplex PCR, while TCRdb's copy carries only in-frame clones and drops some. The sample consists of around 690,000 clones, 80% to 95% of them appearing once. This clone appeared once. The antigen is not known. This CDR3 is 18 amino acids long. Germline V gene data show CDR1 as SEHNR and CDR2 as FQNEAQ (reference sequence). V lost 1 base to trimming and J lost 4 bases; unmatched junction nucleotides: 10. Regarding the study as a whole: In the sorted subsets, rarefaction showed sequencing was incomplete despite large depth.

The origin of this receptor is a man between 18 and 35 years old in good health. Some clones in this sample may be carry-over from other donors' samples. Material for sequencing was memory CD8+ T cells from PBMCs. As to subset: CD45RO+ cells pooled with CCR7-negative TemRA cells. This chain uses TRBV7-9 with TRBJ2-6, with 7 bases lining up with TRBD2. The chain's CDR3 is CASSLVRGEGTGANVLTF. The DNA for the CDR3 is TGTGCCAGCAGCTTAGTACGTGGGGAGGGGACGGGGGCCAACGTCCTGACTTTC.